Shown below are 18 T cell receptor beta chains from a single sample sequenced in a study of CD4+ T cells in melanoma. Produced via immunoSEQ multiplex PCR; TCRdb's table is partial and in-frame only. The sample has fewer than 150,000 clones; roughly 91% are singletons. These receptors were collected from a human donor with melanoma.

The V and J genes are TRBV5-1 and TRBJ2-1; the D gene is possibly TRBD2 (6 bases). The CDR3 is made up of 15 amino acids. Per the germline V gene, CDR1 is SGHRS and CDR2 is YFSETQ. V lost 4 bases and J 3 bases, leaving 14 bases between the germline ends. The CDR3 DNA reads as TGCGCCAGCAGCAGCTCCGGGAGCCACTACAATGAGCAGTTCTTC. Translating gives CASSSSGSHYNEQFF.

The CDR3 sequence is CASMTGPQGSIYGYTF. The CDR3 DNA follows: TGTGCCAGCATGACGGGTCCCCAAGGGTCTATATATGGCTACACCTTC. V usage is TRBV2 and J usage is TRBJ1-2, with D unclear. CDR3 length equals 16 residues. Germline lookup yields CDR1 SNHLY and CDR2 FYNNEI. The V gene lost 7 bases and the J gene lost 5 bases, with 23 bases spanning the gap.

This chain uses TRBV6-5 with TRBJ1-1; no clear D. The CDR3 has 13 amino acids. CDR1 MNHEY and CDR2 SVGAGI come from the germline V gene. The CDR3: CTAAIGGFSEAFF. CDR3 in DNA: TGTACAGCTGCGATCGGCGGCTTCAGTGAAGCTTTCTTT.

Here the CDR3 reads CASSPGQGRTGELFF. The CDR3 DNA sequence: TGTGCCAGCAGCCCGGGACAGGGGCGAACCGGGGAGCTGTTTTTT. The chain uses TRBV5-5 and TRBJ2-2; 10 bases map to TRBD1. The CDR3 extends over 15 amino acids. The germline gives CDR1 SGHKS, CDR2 YYEKEE (reference sequence). J gave up 5 bases and V 4 bases, and 5 bases lay outside the gene matches.

J is TRBJ2-3 and V is TRBV30; D is ambiguous. The germline CDR1 and CDR2 sequences are GTSNPN and SVGIG (reference sequence). This CDR3 region has 12 residues. Deletions cut 3 bases from V and 6 bases from J, with 10 bases between. In DNA form, the CDR3 reads TGTGCCTGGAGCCTCTCCCCGGATACGCAGTATTTT. Its protein is CAWSLSPDTQYF.

The chain couples TRBV6-1 to TRBJ1-5, with D possibly matching TRBD1 (5 bases). The germline V and J ends were trimmed by 1 base and 10 bases, with 11 bases remaining between them. This CDR3 is 13 amino acids long. The V gene's germline CDR1 is MNHNS and CDR2 SASEGT. The CDR3 DNA follows: TGTGCCAGCAGTGAAGTAGGTACAGGCCCCCAGCATTTT. It specifies CASSEVGTGPQHF.

The chain is built from TRBV11-2 and TRBJ1-1; tentatively, D is TRBD1 (5 bases). V shed 1 base and J shed 4 bases, with 13 bases lying between them. Germline CDR1 SGHAT, CDR2 FQNNGV. This CDR3 spans 15 amino acids. CDR3 amino acids: CASSLGNTGGTEAFF. The CDR3 DNA reads TGTGCCAGCAGCTTAGGAAACACAGGAGGCACTGAAGCTTTCTTT.

The chain uses TRBV5-1 and TRBJ2-1; TRBD2 agrees at 15 bases. Germline V gene lookup returns CDR1 SGHRS and CDR2 YFSETQ. The CDR3 spans 17 residues. V gave up 4 bases and J gave up 7 bases; unmatched junction bases: 9. The CDR3 DNA is TGCGCCAGCAGCCTCGGGACTAGCGGGGGGAGGGGGAATGAGCAGTTCTTC. Protein: CASSLGTSGGRGNEQFF.

This sequence joins TRBV15 and TRBJ1-4; 12 nucleotides match TRBD1. J lost 11 bases, V lost 0 bases, and 7 bases had no gene match. Germline CDR1 and CDR2: LNHNV and YYDKDF (reference sequence). The CDR3 runs to 16 residues. The CDR3 reads CATSRDQGTGGFKLFF. Here the CDR3 DNA reads TGTGCCACCAGCAGAGATCAGGGGACAGGGGGCTTTAAACTGTTTTTT.

Points on this clone: Germline is not matched at one junction end, which may reflect a read error. J is TRBJ2-7 and V is TRBV15, with D possibly TRBD2 on 5 matching bases. This CDR3 region has 12 residues. The germline CDR1 and CDR2 sequences are LNHNV and YYDKDF (reference sequence). The CDR3 reads CATSRASGNRRF. The CDR3 DNA sequence: TGTGCCACCAGCAGGGCCTCGGGGAACCGAAGATTC.

The CDR3 sequence: CSVAYISGYTF. CDR3 sequence (DNA): TGCAGCGTTGCTTATATAAGTGGCTACACCTTC. This chain connects TRBV29-1 to TRBJ1-2; D not certain. The CDR3 consists of 11 residues. Trimming shortened V by 4 bases and J by 7 bases, and 10 bases separated the two germline ends. Germline lookup yields CDR1 SQVTM and CDR2 ANQGSEA.

The V gene is TRBV7-9, the J gene TRBJ1-4, with a possible D match to TRBD1 (5 bases). Germline V CDR1 and CDR2: SEHNR, FQNEAQ (reference sequence). CDR3 length equals 17 residues. Trimming left V 0 bases short and J 6 bases short, with 17 bases between. The CDR3 loop is CASSLAALTMGDEKLFF. The CDR3 bases are TGTGCCAGCAGCTTAGCGGCATTAACAATGGGGGATGAAAAACTGTTTTTT.

The V call is TRBV19, the J call TRBJ1-1, with D possibly matching TRBD1 (5 bases). Between the trimmed V and J ends, which lost 5 bases and 10 bases, there was a span of 26 bases. There are 16 residues in the CDR3. Germline CDR1 reads LNHDA; CDR2 reads SQIVND (reference sequence). This CDR3 reads CASSAISGPRILGAFF. The CDR3 nucleotides are TGTGCCAGTAGTGCAATCTCGGGACCGAGGATCTTGGGAGCTTTCTTT.

The CDR3 nucleotides are TGTGCCAGCAGCTTAGTTGGCGGGAGGTACAATGAGCAGTTCTTC. Protein: CASSLVGGRYNEQFF. The rearrangement uses TRBV7-9 and TRBJ2-1; 8 bases align to TRBD2. CDR3 size: 15 residues. CDR1 and CDR2 (germline): SEHNR, FQNEAQ (reference sequence). V trimming: 1 base; J trimming: 4 bases; junction bases outside the gene matches: 3.

This chain connects TRBV13 to TRBJ1-4; D may be TRBD1 (6 bases). This CDR3 comprises 14 residues. CDR1 PRHDT and CDR2 FYEKMQ come from the germline V gene (reference sequence). Between the trimmed V and J ends, which lost 5 bases and 3 bases, there was a span of 10 bases. The CDR3 DNA follows: TGTGCCAGCAGCAGGGGGGCGGCTAATGAAAAACTGTTTTTT. It yields the protein CASSRGAANEKLFF. The full variable domain, its missing parts supplied by reference TRBV13 and TRBJ1-4, is AAGVIQSPRHLIKEKRETATLKCYPIPRHDTVYWYQQGPGQDPQFLISFYEKMQSDKGSIPDRFSAQQFSDYHSELNMSSLELGDSALYFCASSRGAANEKLFFGSGTQLSVL.

This sequence joins TRBV5-1 and TRBJ1-2; 7 positions match TRBD1. Losses at the gene ends were 0 bases for V and 8 bases for J; bases not matched to a gene: 10. CDR3 size: 15 residues. CDR1 is SGHRS and CDR2 is YFSETQ in the germline V gene. The CDR3 sequence is CASSLDPDRAKGYTF. The CDR3 DNA reads TGCGCCAGCAGCTTGGATCCTGACAGGGCGAAGGGCTACACCTTC.

The chain couples TRBV19 to TRBJ2-5; no clear D. Trimming cost V 3 bases and J 5 bases, with 7 bases left between them. The CDR3 runs 12 residues. Germline-derived CDR1 and CDR2 are LNHDA and SQIVND (reference sequence). Here the CDR3 DNA reads TGTGCCAGTAGTATGACACTTGAGACCCAGTACTTC. It specifies CASSMTLETQYF.

The V gene is TRBV5-1, the J gene TRBJ1-1, with 7 positions matching TRBD1. Unmatched junction bases numbered 11, after V lost 4 bases and J lost 2 bases. This CDR3 has 16 amino acids. Germline CDR1 is SGHRS and CDR2 is YFSETQ. DNA of the CDR3: TGCGCCAGCAGCGACGACCCACAGGGGAGAAACACTGAAGCTTTCTTT. Translating it yields CASSDDPQGRNTEAFF. Full variable domain (rest looked up from reference TRBV5-1 and TRBJ1-1): KAGVTQTPRYLIKTRGQQVTLSCSPISGHRSVSWYQQTPGQGLQFLFEYFSETQRNKGNFPGRFSGRQFSNSRSEMNVSTLELGDSALYLCASSDDPQGRNTEAFFGQGTRLTVV.